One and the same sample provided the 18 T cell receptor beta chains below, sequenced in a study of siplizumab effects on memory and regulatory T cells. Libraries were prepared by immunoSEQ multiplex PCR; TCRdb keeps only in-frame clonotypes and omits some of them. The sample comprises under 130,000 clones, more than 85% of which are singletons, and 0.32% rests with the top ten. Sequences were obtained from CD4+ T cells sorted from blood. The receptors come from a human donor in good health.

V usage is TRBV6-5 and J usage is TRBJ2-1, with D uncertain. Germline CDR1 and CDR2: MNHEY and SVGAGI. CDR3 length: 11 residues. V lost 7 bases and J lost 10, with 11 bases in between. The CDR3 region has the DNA TGTGCCAGCAAGTTTGCTGACGAGCAGTTCTTC. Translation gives CASKFADEQFF.

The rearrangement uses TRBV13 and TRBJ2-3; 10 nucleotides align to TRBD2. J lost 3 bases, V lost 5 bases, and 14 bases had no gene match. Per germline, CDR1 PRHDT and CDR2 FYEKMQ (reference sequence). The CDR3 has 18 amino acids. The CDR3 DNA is TGTGCCAGCAGCCTTAGGCTTATTAGCGGGAGGAGTACAGATACGCAGTATTTT. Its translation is CASSLRLISGRSTDTQYF.

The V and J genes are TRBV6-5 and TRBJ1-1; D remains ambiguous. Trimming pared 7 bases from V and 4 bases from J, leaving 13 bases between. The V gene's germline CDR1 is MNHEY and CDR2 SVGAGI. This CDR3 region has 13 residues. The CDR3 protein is CASMPMGFTEAFF. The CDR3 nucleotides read TGTGCCAGCATGCCTATGGGTTTCACTGAAGCTTTCTTT.

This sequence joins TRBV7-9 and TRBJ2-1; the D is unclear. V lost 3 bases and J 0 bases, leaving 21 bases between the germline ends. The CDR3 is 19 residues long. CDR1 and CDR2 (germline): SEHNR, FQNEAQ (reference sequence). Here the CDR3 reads CASSFLPRDPPNSYNEQFF. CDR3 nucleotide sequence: TGTGCCAGCAGCTTTCTACCCAGAGACCCCCCTAACTCCTACAATGAGCAGTTCTTC.

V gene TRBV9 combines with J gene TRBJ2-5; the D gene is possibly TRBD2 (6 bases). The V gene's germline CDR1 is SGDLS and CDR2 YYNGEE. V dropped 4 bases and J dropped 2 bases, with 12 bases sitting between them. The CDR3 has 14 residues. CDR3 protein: CASSPPGGQETQYF. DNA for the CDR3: TGTGCCAGCAGCCCCCCCGGGGGACAAGAGACCCAGTACTTC.

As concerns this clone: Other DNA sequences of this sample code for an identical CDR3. The CDR3 region is CASSTYTGELFF. The DNA for the CDR3 is TGTGCCAGCAGCACCTACACCGGGGAGCTGTTTTTT. The J gene is TRBJ2-2, the V gene TRBV7-3; no clear D. This CDR3 has 12 amino acids. From germline, CDR1 is SGHTA and CDR2 FQGTGA. Trimming pared 5 bases from V and 3 bases from J, leaving 4 bases between.

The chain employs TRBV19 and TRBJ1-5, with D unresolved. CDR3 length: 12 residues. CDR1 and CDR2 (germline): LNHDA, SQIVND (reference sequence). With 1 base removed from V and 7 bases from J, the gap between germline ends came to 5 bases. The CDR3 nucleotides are TGTGCCAGTAGTATAGCCGAGCAGCCCCAGCATTTT. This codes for CASSIAEQPQHF.

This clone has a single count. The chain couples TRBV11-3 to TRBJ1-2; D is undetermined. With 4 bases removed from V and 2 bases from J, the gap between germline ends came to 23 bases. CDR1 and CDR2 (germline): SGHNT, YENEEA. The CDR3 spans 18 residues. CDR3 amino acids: CASSSGWGLNSANYGYTF. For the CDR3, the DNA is TGTGCCAGCAGCTCCGGGTGGGGATTGAATTCTGCGAACTATGGCTACACCTTC.

The CDR3 loop reads CASSYRVTPYEQYF. The CDR3 DNA follows: TGTGCCAGCAGTTATAGGGTGACCCCCTACGAGCAGTACTTC. The chain recombines TRBV27 with TRBJ2-7; D gene unclear. Trimming cost V 4 bases and J 2 bases, with 12 bases left between them. The germline V gene encodes CDR1 MNHEY and CDR2 SMNVEV (reference sequence). The CDR3 runs to 14 residues.

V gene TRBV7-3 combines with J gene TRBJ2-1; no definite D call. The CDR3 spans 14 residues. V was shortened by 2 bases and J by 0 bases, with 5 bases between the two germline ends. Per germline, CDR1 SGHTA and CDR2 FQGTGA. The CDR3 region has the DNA TGTGCCAGCAGCTTAGGTAGCTCCTACAATGAGCAGTTCTTC. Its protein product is CASSLGSSYNEQFF.

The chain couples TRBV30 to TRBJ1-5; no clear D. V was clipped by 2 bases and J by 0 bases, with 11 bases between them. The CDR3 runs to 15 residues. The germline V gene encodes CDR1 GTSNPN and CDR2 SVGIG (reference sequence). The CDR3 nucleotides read TGTGCCTGGAGTCCCGGCCCGTATAGCAATCAGCCCCAGCATTTT. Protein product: CAWSPGPYSNQPQHF.

CDR3 region: CASSEIFDSEQFF. The DNA of the CDR3 is TGTGCCAGCAGTGAAATTTTCGACAGTGAGCAGTTCTTC. The rearrangement uses TRBV2 and TRBJ2-1; D might be TRBD1 (5 bases). Deletions cut 2 bases from V and 9 bases from J, with 11 bases between. Germline V lookup: CDR1 SNHLY, CDR2 FYNNEI. The CDR3 loop spans 13 amino acids.

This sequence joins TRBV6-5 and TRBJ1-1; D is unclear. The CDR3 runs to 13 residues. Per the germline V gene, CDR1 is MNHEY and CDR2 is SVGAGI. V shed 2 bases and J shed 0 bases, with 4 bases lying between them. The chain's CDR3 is CASSYLLNTEAFF. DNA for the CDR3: TGTGCCAGCAGTTACCTGTTGAACACTGAAGCTTTCTTT.

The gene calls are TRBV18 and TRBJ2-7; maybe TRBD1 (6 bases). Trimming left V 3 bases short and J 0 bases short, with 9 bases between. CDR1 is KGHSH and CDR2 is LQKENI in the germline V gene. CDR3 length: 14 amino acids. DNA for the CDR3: TGTGCCAGCTCACCCACAGGGAGCTCCTACGAGCAGTACTTC. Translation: CASSPTGSSYEQYF. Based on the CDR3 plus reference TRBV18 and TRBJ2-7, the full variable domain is NAGVMQNPRHLVRRRGQEARLRCSPMKGHSHVYWYRQLPEEGLKFMVYLQKENIIDESGMPKERFSAEFPKEGPSILRIQQVVRGDSAAYFCASSPTGSSYEQYFGPGTRLTVT.

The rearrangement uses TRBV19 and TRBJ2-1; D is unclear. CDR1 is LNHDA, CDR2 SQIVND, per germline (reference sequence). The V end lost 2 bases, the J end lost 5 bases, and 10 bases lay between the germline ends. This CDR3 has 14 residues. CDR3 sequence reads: CASSIYSINNEQFF. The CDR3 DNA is TGTGCCAGTAGTATATATTCTATCAACAATGAGCAGTTCTTC.

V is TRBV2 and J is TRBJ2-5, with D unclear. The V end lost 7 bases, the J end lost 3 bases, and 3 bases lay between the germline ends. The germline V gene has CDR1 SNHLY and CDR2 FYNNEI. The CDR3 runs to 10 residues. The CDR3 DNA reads TGTGCCAGCATGGAAGAGACCCAGTACTTC. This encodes CASMEETQYF. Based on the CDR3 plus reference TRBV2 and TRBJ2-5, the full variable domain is EPEVTQTPSHQVTQMGQEVILRCVPISNHLYFYWYRQILGQKVEFLVSFYNNEISEKSEIFDDQFSVERPDGSNFTLKIRSTKLEDSAMYFCASMEETQYFGPGTRLLVL.

This CDR3 is CASSPTGTGGGMNGYTF. The CDR3 region has the DNA TGCGCCAGCAGTCCTACCGGGACAGGGGGCGGGATGAATGGCTACACCTTC. This chain joins TRBV4-1 and TRBJ1-2; 12 bases line up with TRBD1. The CDR3 runs to 17 residues. V lost 6 bases and J lost 6; bases outside the gene matches: 14. Germline V gene data show CDR1 as MGHRA and CDR2 as YSYEKL.

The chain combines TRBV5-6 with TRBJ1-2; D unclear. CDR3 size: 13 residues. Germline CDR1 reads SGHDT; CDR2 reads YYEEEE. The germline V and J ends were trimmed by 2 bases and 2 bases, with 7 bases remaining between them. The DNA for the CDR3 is TGTGCCAGCAGCTTCACCGGGAACTATGGCTACACCTTC. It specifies CASSFTGNYGYTF.